Included here is one TCR beta chain sequence, with context. Its antigen remains unknown. The data were obtained in a study of neurological immune-mediated disorders. Turning to the study itself: Secondary progressive cases numbered 3 among the approximately 35 multiple sclerosis patients, while the other 31 were relapsing-remitting. Study-wide results and caveats: The expanded clones of different subjects shared no CDR3 amino acid sequences (suggesting private repertoires in all groups). It was HTLV-1-associated myelopathy that showed the most TCR clonal expansion, while multiple sclerosis showed the least, falling below healthy controls.

There are 17 residues in the CDR3. Per the germline V gene, CDR1 is LGHDT and CDR2 is YNNKEL (reference sequence). The V gene lost 4 bases and the J gene lost 1 base, with 20 bases spanning the gap. The cDNA was synthesized by 5'RACE incorporating 10-nucleotide random UMIs. MiXCR, applied by TCRdb to the 5' RACE reads, yields one record per CDR3 protein. The sample lists tens of thousands of distinct CDR3 sequences, roughly 3.5% occurring once. Sequenced material: PBMCs. The sequence came from a man aged 25 to 40 with multiple sclerosis. The chain joins TRBV3-1 to TRBJ2-7, with D maybe TRBD1 (6 bases). DNA for the CDR3: TGTGCCAGCAGCCGGGCCTCCCTTGGGGGCAATTCCTACGAGCAGTACTTC. Translated, it gives CASSRASLGGNSYEQYF.